This passage covers 20 T cell receptor beta chains from one sample sequenced in a study of cytomegalovirus exposure and HLA in healthy donors. 13 Jbeta primers and 60 Vbeta primers were used for the PCR. Libraries were prepared by immunoSEQ multiplex PCR; TCRdb keeps only in-frame clonotypes and omits some of them. The data contain 150,000 to 200,000 clones, roughly 88% of them singletons. Sequencing used PBMCs. Receptors originate from a man aged 50-60 years in good health and CMV-seropositive.

This chain links TRBV6-6 with TRBJ2-7; D unclear. Trimming shortened V by 0 bases and J by 3 bases, and 9 bases separated the two germline ends. CDR1 MNHNY and CDR2 SVGAGI come from the germline V gene (reference sequence). This CDR3 comprises 14 residues. The CDR3: CASSYSSGNYEQYF. As DNA, the CDR3 is TGTGCCAGCAGTTACTCATCAGGAAACTACGAGCAGTACTTC.

The chain couples TRBV19 to TRBJ2-1, with TRBD2 identical over 11 bases. CDR1 and CDR2 from the germline V gene are LNHDA and SQIVND (reference sequence). The J segment lost 10 bases and the V segment lost 7 bases, leaving 9 bases of the junction unmatched. The CDR3 runs 14 residues. The CDR3 protein is CASKPGLAVIEQFF. CDR3 DNA sequence: TGTGCCAGTAAACCGGGACTAGCGGTCATAGAGCAGTTCTTC.

The CDR3 DNA sequence: TGTGCCATCAGATCAGCGGGAGTTAATGAGCAGTTCTTC. Translation gives CAIRSAGVNEQFF. The chain recombines TRBV10-3 with TRBJ2-1, with 8 bases aligning to TRBD2. This CDR3 has 13 amino acids. Germline V CDR1 and CDR2: ENHRY, SYGVKD. The V and J ends lost 6 bases and 7 bases, in that order; junction bases with no gene match: 5.

The V call is TRBV6-1, the J call TRBJ2-2; 15 bases line up with TRBD2. The germline V gene encodes CDR1 MNHNS and CDR2 SASEGT. V shed 4 bases, J shed 1 base, and the junction held 4 bases outside the gene matches. The CDR3 loop spans 18 amino acids. The CDR3 loop is CASSGGLAGGWNTGELFF. Here the CDR3 DNA reads TGTGCCAGCAGTGGGGGACTAGCGGGGGGCTGGAACACCGGGGAGCTGTTTTTT.

This clone was observed a single time. The V call is TRBV19, the J call TRBJ2-2; 10 nucleotides line up with TRBD1. The CDR3 contains 15 residues. J lost 4 bases, V lost 7 bases, and 6 bases had no gene match. Germline V gene data show CDR1 as LNHDA and CDR2 as SQIVND (reference sequence). CDR3 sequence: CASKPGQGTTGELFF. Written as DNA, the CDR3 is TGTGCCAGTAAACCGGGACAGGGGACCACCGGGGAGCTGTTTTTT.

This clone was counted once. This chain joins TRBV2 and TRBJ2-7; TRBD1 matches at 7 bases. The CDR3 is made up of 16 amino acids. J was trimmed by 4 bases and V by 4 bases; bases with no gene match: 13. From germline, CDR1 is SNHLY and CDR2 FYNNEI. CDR3 region: CASSGWDRGLPYEQYV. The CDR3 DNA sequence: TGTGCCAGCAGTGGATGGGACAGAGGTTTACCTTACGAGCAGTACGTC.

This clone was counted once. The chain combines TRBV6-1 with TRBJ2-7, with D perhaps TRBD2 (6 bases). Between the trimmed V and J ends, which lost 2 bases and 4 bases, there was a span of 12 bases. The CDR3 spans 14 residues. Germline V gives CDR1 MNHNS, CDR2 SASEGT. The chain's CDR3 is CASSEPRTIYEQYV. The CDR3 DNA is TGTGCCAGCAGTGAACCTAGGACTATATACGAGCAGTACGTC.

The CDR3 bases are TGTGCCAGCAGTTTATCGTTGGGACACCGCTCCTACGAGCAGTACTTC. As protein: CASSLSLGHRSYEQYF. V gene TRBV27 combines with J gene TRBJ2-7; TRBD1 is a possible D gene (6 bases). This CDR3 is 16 amino acids long. Germline CDR1 is MNHEY and CDR2 is SMNVEV (reference sequence). Trimming removed 0 bases from V and 0 bases from J, with 12 bases in between.

For this clone: Other DNA sequences of this sample code for an identical CDR3. The chain joins TRBV5-1 to TRBJ1-1, with D possibly being TRBD1 (5 bases). The CDR3 has 13 amino acids. V was cut by 4 bases and J by 1 base, with 8 bases left in between. Per the germline V gene, CDR1 is SGHRS and CDR2 is YFSETQ. CDR3 nucleotide sequence: TGCGCCAGCAGCCTCGGGGGGAACACTGAAGCTTTCTTT. It specifies CASSLGGNTEAFF.

The chain links TRBV27 to TRBJ2-7; 8 nucleotides match TRBD2. This CDR3 contains 15 residues. V trimming: 4 bases; J trimming: 7 bases; junction bases outside the gene matches: 12. Germline CDR1 and CDR2: MNHEY and SMNVEV (reference sequence). In DNA, the CDR3 is TGTGCCAGCAGTTCCCCCCTAAACGGGAGGGATGAGCAGTACGTC. Protein sequence: CASSSPLNGRDEQYV.

This clone was detected a few times. The gene calls are TRBV4-1 and TRBJ1-5; D is perhaps TRBD1 (5 bases). Germline V lookup: CDR1 MGHRA, CDR2 YSYEKL. V was shortened by 2 bases and J by 9 bases, with 14 bases between the two germline ends. The CDR3 has 14 residues. The CDR3 reads CASSQRGSQRPQHF. CDR3 DNA sequence: TGCGCCAGCAGCCAACGGGGGTCCCAGAGGCCCCAGCATTTT.

The rearrangement joins TRBV7-9 to TRBJ2-5; D might be TRBD1 (5 bases). The V gene lost 3 bases and the J gene lost 2 bases, with 10 bases spanning the gap. The CDR3 covers 14 residues. The V gene's germline CDR1 is SEHNR and CDR2 FQNEAQ (reference sequence). The CDR3 DNA reads TGTGCCAGCAGCTTCCGACAGTTTCAAGAGACCCAGTACTTC. Amino acid sequence: CASSFRQFQETQYF.

This sequence joins TRBV29-1 and TRBJ1-1; 7 bases fit TRBD1. J gave up 6 bases and V 7 bases, and 11 bases lay outside the gene matches. This CDR3 region has 13 residues. In germline, CDR1 is SQVTM, CDR2 ANQGSEA. Here the CDR3 DNA reads TGCAGCGCAAAAGCCGACAGGGACGCTGAAGCTTTCTTT. Its translation is CSAKADRDAEAFF.

The gene calls are TRBV5-5 and TRBJ1-2, with D unclear. V shed 2 bases and J shed 0 bases, with 5 bases lying between them. The V gene's germline CDR1 is SGHKS and CDR2 YYEKEE (reference sequence). CDR3 size: 13 residues. DNA for the CDR3: TGTGCCAGCAGCTTCACAGCTAACTATGGCTACACCTTC. As protein: CASSFTANYGYTF.

The genes are TRBV14 and TRBJ1-4; a possible D gene is TRBD1 (6 bases). The V end was cut by 3 bases, the J end by 7 bases, with 15 bases between. CDR3 length equals 15 residues. Per germline, CDR1 SGHDN and CDR2 FVKESK. The CDR3: CASSQEQGPGEKLFF. In nucleotides, the CDR3 is TGTGCCAGCAGCCAGGAACAGGGCCCAGGTGAAAAACTGTTTTTT.

The chain joins TRBV5-6 to TRBJ1-2; 12 bases fit TRBD1. CDR1 is SGHDT and CDR2 is YYEEEE in the germline V gene. V trimming: 3 bases; J trimming: 4 bases; junction bases outside the gene matches: 10. The CDR3 has 17 residues. CDR3 residues: CASSWGGTGGASYGYTF. The CDR3 DNA reads as TGTGCCAGCAGCTGGGGCGGGACAGGGGGCGCGAGCTATGGCTACACCTTC.

J is TRBJ2-7 and V is TRBV27, with D maybe TRBD2 (5 bases). Between the trimmed V and J ends, which lost 0 bases and 4 bases, there was a span of 19 bases. This CDR3 has 17 amino acids. CDR1 and CDR2 (germline): MNHEY, SMNVEV (reference sequence). The CDR3 DNA is TGTGCCAGCAGTTTATCTGGTGGACTGGAACATCGATACGAGCAGTACTTC. The encoded protein is CASSLSGGLEHRYEQYF.

This chain joins TRBV7-8 and TRBJ2-4, with D possibly matching TRBD1 (5 bases). Germline CDR1 SGHVS, CDR2 FQNEAQ. CDR3 size: 16 residues. Deletions cut 5 bases from V and 3 bases from J, with 17 bases between. The CDR3 region is CASSPRGRVDKNIQYF. In nucleotides, the CDR3 is TGTGCCAGCAGCCCTAGGGGCAGGGTTGACAAAAACATTCAGTACTTC.

V usage is TRBV7-9 and J usage is TRBJ2-7, with D uncertain. CDR1 SEHNR and CDR2 FQNEAQ come from the germline V gene (reference sequence). The length of the CDR3 is 13 residues. The ends were cut back, 5 bases at V and 3 bases at J, with 11 bases in the middle. CDR3 nucleotide sequence: TGTGCCAGCAGCCCCCAGGCCAGCTACGAGCAGTACGTC. Translated, it gives CASSPQASYEQYV.

In this sample, this clone turned up once. This chain connects TRBV6-5 to TRBJ2-7; D call uncertain. CDR3 length: 12 residues. CDR1 is MNHEY and CDR2 is SVGAGI in the germline V gene. V was shortened by 5 bases and J by 4 bases, with 9 bases between the two germline ends. The CDR3 bases are TGTGCCAGCAGTGAACGGCGGTACGAGCAGTACGTC. Protein product: CASSERRYEQYV.